The clone carrying this TCR beta chain was found once. Its antigen is as yet unknown. In TCRdb, the reads were re-called with MiXCR into one record per CDR3 protein. This sample has approximately 390,000 distinct CDR3 sequences; just under 35% occur once, and the top ten carry less than 15%. This sample is drawn from a study of T cell repertoires in cytomegalovirus infection. Study-level background: It was the public TCR beta signatures that indicated both CMV infection and matching HLA type. Points from the study as a whole: Across the ex vivo response, the dominant clonotypes were HLA-C-restricted CMV-specific TCR beta clonotypes. The study identified carriers of CMV plus the relevant HLA from cumulative public TCR beta family frequency.

The V end lost 5 bases, the J end lost 5 bases, and 18 bases lay between the germline ends. The V gene's germline CDR1 is DFQATT and CDR2 SNEGSKA (reference sequence). The CDR3 spans 14 residues. The clonotype originates from a human donor in good health (CMV status not recorded). Some clones in this sample may be carry-over from other donors' samples. The chain combines TRBV20-1 with TRBJ2-5, with D tentatively TRBD1 (6 bases). The sample in question was cultured PBMCs, obtained from culture after CMV antigen stimulation. The CDR3, as DNA: TGCAGTGCTGAGGTCTCAGGGGTGAGGGAGACCCAGTACTTC. It is translated as CSAEVSGVRETQYF.